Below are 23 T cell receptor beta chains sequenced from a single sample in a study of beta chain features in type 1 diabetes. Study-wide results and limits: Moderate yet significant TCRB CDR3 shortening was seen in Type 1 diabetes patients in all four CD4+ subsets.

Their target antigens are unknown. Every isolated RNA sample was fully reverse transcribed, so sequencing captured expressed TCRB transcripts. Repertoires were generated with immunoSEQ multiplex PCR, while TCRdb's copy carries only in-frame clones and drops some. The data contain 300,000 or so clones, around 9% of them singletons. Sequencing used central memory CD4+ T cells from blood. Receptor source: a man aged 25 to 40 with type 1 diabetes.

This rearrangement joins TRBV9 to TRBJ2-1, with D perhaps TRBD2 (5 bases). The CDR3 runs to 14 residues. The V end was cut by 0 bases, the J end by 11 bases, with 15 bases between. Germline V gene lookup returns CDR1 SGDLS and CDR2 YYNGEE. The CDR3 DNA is TGTGCCAGCAGCGTAGACCCCCGGGGAGAACAGCAGTTCTTC. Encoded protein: CASSVDPRGEQQFF.

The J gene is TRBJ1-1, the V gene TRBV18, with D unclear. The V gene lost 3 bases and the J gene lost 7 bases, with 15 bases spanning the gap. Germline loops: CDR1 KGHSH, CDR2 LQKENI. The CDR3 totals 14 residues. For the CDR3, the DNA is TGTGCCAGCTCACCCACGGACGGTTTTAGTGAAGCTTTCTTT. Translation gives CASSPTDGFSEAFF.

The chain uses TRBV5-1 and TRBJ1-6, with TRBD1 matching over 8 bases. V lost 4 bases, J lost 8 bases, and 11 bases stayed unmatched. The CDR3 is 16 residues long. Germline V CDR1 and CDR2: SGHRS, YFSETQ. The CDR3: CASSPSVGTGDSPLHF. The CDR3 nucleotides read TGCGCCAGCAGCCCTTCTGTCGGGACAGGAGATTCACCCCTCCACTTT. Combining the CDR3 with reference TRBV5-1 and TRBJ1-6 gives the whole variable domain KAGVTQTPRYLIKTRGQQVTLSCSPISGHRSVSWYQQTPGQGLQFLFEYFSETQRNKGNFPGRFSGRQFSNSRSEMNVSTLELGDSALYLCASSPSVGTGDSPLHFGNGTRLTVT.

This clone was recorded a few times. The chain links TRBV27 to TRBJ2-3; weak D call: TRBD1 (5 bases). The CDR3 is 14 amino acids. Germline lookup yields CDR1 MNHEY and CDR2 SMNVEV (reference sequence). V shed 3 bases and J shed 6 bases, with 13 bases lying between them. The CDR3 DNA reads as TGTGCCAGCAGTTTTTTTTCAGGGCCGGATACGCAGTATTTT. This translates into CASSFFSGPDTQYF.

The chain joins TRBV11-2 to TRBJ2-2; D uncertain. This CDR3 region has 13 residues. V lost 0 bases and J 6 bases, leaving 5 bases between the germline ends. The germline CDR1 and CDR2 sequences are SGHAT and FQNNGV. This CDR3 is CASSLDLPGELFF. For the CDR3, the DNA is TGTGCCAGCAGCTTAGATCTACCCGGGGAGCTGTTTTTT.

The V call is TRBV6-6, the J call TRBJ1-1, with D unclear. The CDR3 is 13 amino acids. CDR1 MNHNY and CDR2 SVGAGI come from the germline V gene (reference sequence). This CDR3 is CAILGSLNTEAFF. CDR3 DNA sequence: TGTGCTATTCTAGGCAGCCTGAACACTGAAGCTTTCTTT.

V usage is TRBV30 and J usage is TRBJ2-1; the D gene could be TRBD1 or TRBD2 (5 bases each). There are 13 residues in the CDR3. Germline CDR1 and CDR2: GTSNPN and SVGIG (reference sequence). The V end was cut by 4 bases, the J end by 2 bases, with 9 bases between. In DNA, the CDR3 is TGTGCCTGGAATCCGGGGCCCTACAATGAGCAGTTCTTC. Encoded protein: CAWNPGPYNEQFF. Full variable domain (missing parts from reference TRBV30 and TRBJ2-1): SQTIHQWPATLVQPVGSPLSLECTVEGTSNPNLYWYRQAAGRGLQLLFYSVGIGQISSEVPQNLSASRPQDRQFILSSKKLLLSDSGFYLCAWNPGPYNEQFFGPGTRLTVL.

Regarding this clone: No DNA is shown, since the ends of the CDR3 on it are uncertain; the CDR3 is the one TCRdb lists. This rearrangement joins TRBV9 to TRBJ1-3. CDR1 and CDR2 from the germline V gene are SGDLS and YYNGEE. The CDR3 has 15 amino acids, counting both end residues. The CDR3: CASSVGEGTGNTICF.

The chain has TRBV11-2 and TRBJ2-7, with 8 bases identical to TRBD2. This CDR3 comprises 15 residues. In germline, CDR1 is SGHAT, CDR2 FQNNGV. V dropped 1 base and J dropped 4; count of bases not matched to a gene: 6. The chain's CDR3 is CASSLGPGGQYEQYF. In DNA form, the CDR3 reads TGTGCCAGCAGCTTAGGGCCGGGGGGGCAGTACGAGCAGTACTTC. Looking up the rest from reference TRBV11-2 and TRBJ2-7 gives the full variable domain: EAGVAQSPRYKIIEKRQSVAFWCNPISGHATLYWYQQILGQGPKLLIQFQNNGVVDDSQLPKDRFSAERLKGVDSTLKIQPAKLEDSAVYLCASSLGPGGQYEQYFGPGTRLTVT.

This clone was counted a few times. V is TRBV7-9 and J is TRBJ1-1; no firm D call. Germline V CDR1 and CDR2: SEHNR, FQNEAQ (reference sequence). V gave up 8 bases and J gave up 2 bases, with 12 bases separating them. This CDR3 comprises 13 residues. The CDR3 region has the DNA TGTGCCAGCGGCGGGCGTATTAACACTGAAGCTTTCTTT. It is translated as CASGGRINTEAFF.

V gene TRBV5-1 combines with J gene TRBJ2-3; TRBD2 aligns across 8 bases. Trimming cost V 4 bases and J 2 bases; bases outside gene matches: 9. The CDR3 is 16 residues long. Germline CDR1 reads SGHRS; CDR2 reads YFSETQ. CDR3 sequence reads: CASSPGLDKFTDTQYF. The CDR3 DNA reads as TGCGCCAGCAGCCCGGGACTAGATAAGTTCACAGATACGCAGTATTTT.

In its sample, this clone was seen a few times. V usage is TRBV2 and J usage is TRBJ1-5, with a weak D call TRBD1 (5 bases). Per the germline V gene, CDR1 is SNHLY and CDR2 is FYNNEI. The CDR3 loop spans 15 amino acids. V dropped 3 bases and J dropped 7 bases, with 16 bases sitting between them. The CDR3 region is CASSDVGGTRQPQHF. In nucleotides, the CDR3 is TGTGCCAGCAGTGACGTGGGGGGAACGAGACAGCCCCAGCATTTT.

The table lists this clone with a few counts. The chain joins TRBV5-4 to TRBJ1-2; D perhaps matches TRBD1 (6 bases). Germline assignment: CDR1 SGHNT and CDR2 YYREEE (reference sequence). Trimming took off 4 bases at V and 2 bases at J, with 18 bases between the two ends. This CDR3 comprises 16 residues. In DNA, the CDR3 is TGTGCCAGCAGCATGAGAACAGGGCACGCCAACTATGGCTACACCTTC. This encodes CASSMRTGHANYGYTF.

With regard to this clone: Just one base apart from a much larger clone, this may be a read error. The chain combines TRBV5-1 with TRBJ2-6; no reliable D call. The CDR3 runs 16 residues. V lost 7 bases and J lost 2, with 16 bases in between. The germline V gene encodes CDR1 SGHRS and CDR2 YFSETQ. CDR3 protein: CASYTGFVAGANVLTF. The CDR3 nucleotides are TGCGCCAGCTACACCGGGTTTGTAGCTGGGGCCAACGTCCTGACTTTC.

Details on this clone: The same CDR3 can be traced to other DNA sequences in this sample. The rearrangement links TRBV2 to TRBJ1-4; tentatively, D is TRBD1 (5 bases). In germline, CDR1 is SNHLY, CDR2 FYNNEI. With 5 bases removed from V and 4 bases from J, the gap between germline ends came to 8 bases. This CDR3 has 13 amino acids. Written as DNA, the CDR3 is TGTGCCAGCAGTCGGGACCATAATGAAAAACTGTTTTTT. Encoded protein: CASSRDHNEKLFF.

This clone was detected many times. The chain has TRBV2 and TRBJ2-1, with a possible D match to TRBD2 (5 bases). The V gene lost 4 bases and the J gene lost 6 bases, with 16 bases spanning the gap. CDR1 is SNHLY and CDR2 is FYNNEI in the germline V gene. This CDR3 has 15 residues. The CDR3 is CASSGRAVSFNEQFF. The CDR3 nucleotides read TGTGCCAGCAGTGGGCGAGCGGTCAGCTTCAATGAGCAGTTCTTC.

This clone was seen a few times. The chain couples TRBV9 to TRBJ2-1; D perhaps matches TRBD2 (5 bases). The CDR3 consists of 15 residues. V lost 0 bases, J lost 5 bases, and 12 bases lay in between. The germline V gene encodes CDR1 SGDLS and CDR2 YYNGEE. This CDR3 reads CASSVGPRRDNEQFF. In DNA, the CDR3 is TGTGCCAGCAGCGTAGGCCCGAGGCGGGACAATGAGCAGTTCTTC.

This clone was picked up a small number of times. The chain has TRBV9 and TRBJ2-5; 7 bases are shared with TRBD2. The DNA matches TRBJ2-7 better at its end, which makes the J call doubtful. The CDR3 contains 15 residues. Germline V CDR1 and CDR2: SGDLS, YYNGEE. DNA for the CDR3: TGTGCCAGCAGCGTAGGAGCGGGGACCTCCTACGAGCAGTACTTC. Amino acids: CASSVGAGTSYEQYF.

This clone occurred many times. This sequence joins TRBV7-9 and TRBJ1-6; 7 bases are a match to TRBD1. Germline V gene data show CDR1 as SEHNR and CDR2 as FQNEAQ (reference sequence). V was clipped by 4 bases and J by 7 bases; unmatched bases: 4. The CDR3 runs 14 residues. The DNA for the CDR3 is TGTGCCAGCAGCTCCGGACAGGCGAATTCACCCCTCCACTTT. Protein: CASSSGQANSPLHF.

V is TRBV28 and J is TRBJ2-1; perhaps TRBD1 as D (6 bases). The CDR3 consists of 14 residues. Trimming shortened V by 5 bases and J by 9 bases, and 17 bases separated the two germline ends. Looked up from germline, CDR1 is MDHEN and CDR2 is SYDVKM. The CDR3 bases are TGTGCCAGCAGTGGGGGCGGCTGGCCCTCTGAGCAGTTCTTC. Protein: CASSGGGWPSEQFF. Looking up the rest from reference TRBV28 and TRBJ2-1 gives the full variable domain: DVKVTQSSRYLVKRTGEKVFLECVQDMDHENMFWYRQDPGLGLRLIYFSYDVKMKEKGDIPEGYSVSREKKERFSLILESASTNQTSMYLCASSGGGWPSEQFFGPGTRLTVL.

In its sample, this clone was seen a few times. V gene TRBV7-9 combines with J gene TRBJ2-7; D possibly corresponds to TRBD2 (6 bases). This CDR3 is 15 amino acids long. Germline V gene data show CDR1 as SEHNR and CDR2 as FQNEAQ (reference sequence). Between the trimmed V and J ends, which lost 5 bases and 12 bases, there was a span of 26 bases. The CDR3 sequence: CASSPPFGQGGGSYF. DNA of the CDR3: TGTGCCAGCAGCCCGCCGTTCGGGCAGGGCGGAGGGTCGTACTTC.

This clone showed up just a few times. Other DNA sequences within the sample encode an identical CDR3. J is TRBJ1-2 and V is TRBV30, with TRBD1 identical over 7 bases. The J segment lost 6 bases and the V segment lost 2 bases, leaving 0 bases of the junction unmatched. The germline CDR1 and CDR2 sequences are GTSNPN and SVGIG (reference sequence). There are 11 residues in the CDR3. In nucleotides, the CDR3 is TGTGCCTGGAGTCAGGGGGATGGCTACACCTTC. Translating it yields CAWSQGDGYTF.

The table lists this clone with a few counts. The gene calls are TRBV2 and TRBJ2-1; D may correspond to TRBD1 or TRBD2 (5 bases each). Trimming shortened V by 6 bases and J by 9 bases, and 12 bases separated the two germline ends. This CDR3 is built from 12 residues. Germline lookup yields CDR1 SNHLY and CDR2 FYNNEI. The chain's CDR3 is CASRYTRGEQFF. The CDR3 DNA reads TGTGCCAGCAGGTATACTAGGGGTGAGCAGTTCTTC.